A single sample is the source of the 3 T cell receptor beta chains below, sequenced in a study of cytomegalovirus exposure and HLA in healthy donors. Researchers ran the PCR with 60 Vbeta and 13 Jbeta primers. Sequencing used immunoSEQ multiplex PCR; TCRdb keeps in-frame clones, though not all of them. Here the sample spans under 100,000 clones, about 60% being singletons. The sample consisted of PBMCs. The receptors derive from a woman in her 40s in good health and CMV-seropositive.

The chain employs TRBV28 and TRBJ2-5, with 8 bases lining up with TRBD1. The CDR3 runs 14 residues. Germline assignment: CDR1 MDHEN and CDR2 SYDVKM. J was trimmed by 5 bases and V by 4 bases; bases with no gene match: 6. This CDR3 is CASSSLRGRETQYF. Written as DNA, the CDR3 is TGTGCCAGCAGTTCCCTCAGGGGGCGGGAGACCCAGTACTTC.

This chain connects TRBV7-8 to TRBJ2-1, with 10 bases lining up with TRBD2. This CDR3 is 15 amino acids long. The V gene's germline CDR1 is SGHVS and CDR2 FQNEAQ. V gave up 3 bases and J gave up 4 bases; unmatched junction bases: 3. CDR3 residues: CASSFLAGVYNEQFF. In DNA form, the CDR3 reads TGTGCCAGCAGCTTTCTAGCGGGAGTATACAATGAGCAGTTCTTC.

The chain combines TRBV7-9 with TRBJ2-4, with 15 bases that match TRBD2. The CDR3 loop spans 17 amino acids. V lost 5 bases to trimming and J lost 6 bases; unmatched junction nucleotides: 8. CDR1 is SEHNR and CDR2 is FQNEAQ in the germline V gene (reference sequence). CDR3 protein: CASSLGLAGGYGNIQYF. In DNA, the CDR3 is TGTGCCAGCAGCCTGGGACTAGCGGGAGGATATGGAAACATTCAGTACTTC.